These 5 T cell receptor beta chains were all obtained from the same sample, sequenced in a study of blood T cell repertoires in COVID-19. The protocol was immunoSEQ multiplex PCR, while the TCRdb copy is restricted to in-frame clones and leaves out a portion. The table shows tens of thousands of clones, with 90% occurring only once. Sequenced input: peripheral blood. The source is an elderly woman with active COVID-19.

The genes are TRBV19 and TRBJ1-2; D unresolved. The CDR3 length is 15 residues. Trimming left V 5 bases short and J 1 base short, with 14 bases between. Germline V gene sequence: CDR1 LNHDA, CDR2 SQIVND (reference sequence). CDR3 region: CASSLQRTDNYGYTF. The DNA for the CDR3 is TGTGCCAGTAGTTTACAGAGAACTGATAACTATGGCTACACCTTC.

The chain is built from TRBV5-5 and TRBJ1-2; TRBD1 matches at 7 bases. The germline CDR1 and CDR2 sequences are SGHKS and YYEKEE (reference sequence). CDR3 size: 15 residues. V lost 3 bases and J lost 2; bases outside the gene matches: 7. The CDR3 DNA is TGTGCCAGCAGCTCGCAGGGGGTGGCAAACTATGGCTACACCTTC. It is translated as CASSSQGVANYGYTF. Variable domain in full (rest from reference TRBV5-5 and TRBJ1-2): DAGVTQSPTHLIKTRGQQVTLRCSPISGHKSVSWYQQVLGQGPQFIFQYYEKEERGRGNFPDRFSARQFPNYSSELNVNALLLGDSALYLCASSSQGVANYGYTFGSGTRLTVV.

The gene calls are TRBV3-1 (or the pseudogene TRBV3-2) and TRBJ2-1; 9 bases are a match to TRBD2. The junction had 2 bases not matched to a gene; V was cut back by 0 bases and J by 2 bases. Germline V gene sequence: CDR1 LGHDT, CDR2 YNNKEL (reference sequence). The CDR3 contains 16 residues. The CDR3 sequence is CASSQEGTSPYNEQFF. The CDR3 DNA sequence: TGTGCCAGCAGCCAAGAAGGGACTAGCCCCTACAATGAGCAGTTCTTC.

V usage is TRBV7-2 and J usage is TRBJ1-3, with TRBD1 matching 8 bases. This CDR3 is 15 amino acids long. CDR1 is SGHTA, CDR2 FQGNSA, per germline. V was clipped by 5 bases and J by 0 bases; unmatched bases: 3. DNA for the CDR3: TGTGCCAGCAGCGCAACAGGGGGCTCTGGAAACACCATATATTTT. Translated, it gives CASSATGGSGNTIYF.

J is TRBJ2-5 and V is TRBV2; D perhaps matches TRBD1 (5 bases). CDR1 is SNHLY and CDR2 is FYNNEI in the germline V gene. The V end was cut by 4 bases, the J end by 2 bases, with 11 bases between. The CDR3 extends over 14 amino acids. The CDR3 DNA sequence: TGTGCCAGCAGTGCTGCGCAGGGACAAGAGACCCAGTACTTC. Translating it yields CASSAAQGQETQYF.